This entry lists 21 T cell receptor beta chains sequenced from one sample in a study of technical replicates of blood from a handful of donors. Generated by immunoSEQ multiplex PCR, the TCRdb table keeps only in-frame clones and is missing some. This sample has more than 65,000 clones, with about 90% found just once. Sequencing was done on a sample of T cells isolated from PBMCs. The receptors shown here come from a human donor in good health.

The genes are TRBV5-1 and TRBJ1-4; D is uncertain. The CDR3 is 16 residues long. Germline V gene sequence: CDR1 SGHRS, CDR2 YFSETQ. The ends were cut back, 4 bases at V and 0 bases at J, with 13 bases in the middle. The DNA for the CDR3 is TGCGCCAGCAGCGTCGGAGGGAGTGCAACTAATGAAAAACTGTTTTTT. This sequence encodes CASSVGGSATNEKLFF.

The rearrangement uses TRBV11-3 and TRBJ1-2, with D possibly being TRBD1 (6 bases). V was cut by 5 bases and J by 6 bases, with 16 bases left in between. CDR3 length equals 14 residues. Germline V gene lookup returns CDR1 SGHNT and CDR2 YENEEA. CDR3 DNA sequence: TGTGCCAGCAGCCCATCCAGGGGAATGGATGGCTACACCTTC. Protein product: CASSPSRGMDGYTF.

J is TRBJ1-2 and V is TRBV28; 11 nucleotides line up with TRBD1. Germline CDR1 is MDHEN and CDR2 is SYDVKM. The CDR3 spans 16 residues. With V trimmed by 5 bases and J by 3 bases, 8 bases remained unmatched. CDR3 sequence reads: CASSHSGTGGYYGYTF. The CDR3 DNA reads as TGTGCCAGCAGTCACTCCGGGACAGGGGGGTACTATGGCTACACCTTC.

The chain employs TRBV5-1 and TRBJ2-1; 9 positions match TRBD2. This CDR3 has 14 amino acids. Germline CDR1 SGHRS, CDR2 YFSETQ. Germline trimming cut 7 bases from V and 6 bases from J; bases unmatched to any gene: 8. This chain's CDR3 is CASLGTSTANEQFF. The CDR3 nucleotides read TGCGCCAGCCTCGGGACTAGCACGGCCAATGAGCAGTTCTTC.

The chain recombines TRBV28 with TRBJ2-5; TRBD2 aligns across 12 bases. Trimming took 7 bases from V and 2 from J; bases not matched to a gene: 14. In germline, CDR1 is MDHEN, CDR2 SYDVKM. The CDR3 spans 18 residues. This CDR3 is CASNTVGRLAGAQETQYF. CDR3 bases: TGTGCCAGCAACACAGTGGGGCGACTAGCGGGAGCTCAAGAGACCCAGTACTTC.

This sequence joins TRBV7-2 and TRBJ2-7; D is possibly TRBD2 (6 bases). The CDR3 has 14 residues. Per germline, CDR1 SGHTA and CDR2 FQGNSA. Between the trimmed V and J ends, which lost 6 bases and 0 bases, there was a span of 12 bases. CDR3 sequence reads: CASSSEGNSYEQYF. CDR3 bases: TGTGCCAGCAGTTCGGAGGGAAACTCCTACGAGCAGTACTTC.

The chain carries TRBV7-2 and TRBJ2-7; D might be TRBD2 (6 bases). Trimming removed 6 bases at V and 0 bases at J, with 15 bases between. Germline V gene data show CDR1 as SGHTA and CDR2 as FQGNSA. This CDR3 is 15 amino acids long. The CDR3 sequence: CASSRTGTFSYEQYF. The CDR3 DNA reads as TGTGCCAGCAGTCGGACCGGGACTTTCTCCTACGAGCAGTACTTC.

V and J are TRBV5-5 and TRBJ1-1, with D tentatively TRBD1 (5 bases). There are 15 residues in the CDR3. The V and J ends lost 2 bases and 2 bases respectively, with 13 bases between them. Per the germline V gene, CDR1 is SGHKS and CDR2 is YYEKEE (reference sequence). This chain's CDR3 is CASSFWTNQNTEAFF. For the CDR3, the DNA is TGTGCCAGCAGCTTTTGGACAAACCAAAACACTGAAGCTTTCTTT.

This clone was recorded only once. The chain joins TRBV5-1 to TRBJ2-5; 8 bases map to TRBD1. There are 15 residues in the CDR3. The junction had 5 bases not matched to a gene; V was cut back by 2 bases and J by 2 bases. Germline V gives CDR1 SGHRS, CDR2 YFSETQ. The chain's CDR3 is CASSFGQGGQETQYF. Here the CDR3 DNA reads TGCGCCAGCAGCTTCGGACAGGGAGGTCAAGAGACCCAGTACTTC.

The chain uses TRBV9 and TRBJ1-2; maybe TRBD1 (5 bases). Looked up from germline, CDR1 is SGDLS and CDR2 is YYNGEE. The CDR3 loop spans 14 amino acids. Trimming removed 0 bases from V and 4 bases from J, with 10 bases in between. CDR3: CASSVGGTGYGYTF. The CDR3 DNA reads TGTGCCAGCAGCGTAGGAGGCACAGGCTATGGCTACACCTTC.

The V and J genes are TRBV9 and TRBJ2-3; TRBD2 agrees at 7 bases. The CDR3 length is 15 residues. Germline V lookup: CDR1 SGDLS, CDR2 YYNGEE. V gave up 4 bases and J gave up 1 base; unmatched junction bases: 6. The CDR3 sequence is CASSLALAGTDTQYF. The CDR3 region has the DNA TGTGCCAGCAGCCTAGCCCTAGCGGGCACAGATACGCAGTATTTT.

The J gene is TRBJ1-5, the V gene TRBV6-5; possible D gene TRBD1, 6 bases. Trimming pared 4 bases from V and 3 bases from J, leaving 10 bases between. This CDR3 contains 14 residues. The germline CDR1 and CDR2 sequences are MNHEY and SVGAGI. The CDR3 loop is CASSSDSINQPQHF. The CDR3, as DNA: TGTGCCAGCAGTTCGGACAGTATCAATCAGCCCCAGCATTTT.

J is TRBJ2-2 and V is TRBV5-1, with TRBD1 matching 9 bases. The CDR3 spans 16 residues. From germline, CDR1 is SGHRS and CDR2 YFSETQ. Trimming cost V 0 bases and J 1 base; bases outside gene matches: 1. The CDR3 protein is CASSLVGQGNTGELFF. The CDR3 DNA is TGCGCCAGCAGCTTGGTGGGACAGGGGAACACCGGGGAGCTGTTTTTT.

The genes are TRBV2 and TRBJ2-2; the D gene is possibly TRBD2 (6 bases). The CDR3 is 15 amino acids. Germline V gene sequence: CDR1 SNHLY, CDR2 FYNNEI. Trimming removed 7 bases from V and 1 base from J, with 13 bases in between. The CDR3 region is CASTSQGGNTGELFF. CDR3 sequence (DNA): TGTGCCAGCACCTCTCAGGGAGGGAACACCGGGGAGCTGTTTTTT.

V gene TRBV29-1 combines with J gene TRBJ2-7; 7 bases agree with TRBD1. Losses at the gene ends were 7 bases for V and 0 bases for J; bases not matched to a gene: 6. The CDR3 covers 13 residues. CDR1 and CDR2 from the germline V gene are SQVTM and ANQGSEA. CDR3 sequence: CSANAGGSYEQYF. In DNA form, the CDR3 reads TGCAGCGCTAATGCAGGGGGCTCCTACGAGCAGTACTTC.

CDR3 loop: CASTNTGGVRVNTEAFF. CDR3 DNA: TGTGCCAGCACTAATACGGGAGGGGTGAGGGTGAACACTGAAGCTTTCTTT. V is TRBV28 and J is TRBJ1-1; a possible D gene is TRBD1 (5 bases). V was shortened by 7 bases and J by 0 bases, with 21 bases between the two germline ends. The CDR3 totals 17 residues. The germline CDR1 and CDR2 sequences are MDHEN and SYDVKM.

The genes are TRBV14 and TRBJ2-1; D perhaps matches TRBD1 (6 bases). CDR1 and CDR2 (germline): SGHDN, FVKESK. This CDR3 has 17 amino acids. V was trimmed by 0 bases and J by 12 bases, leaving 24 bases between them. For the CDR3, the DNA is TGTGCCAGCAGCCAAGACCTAACAGGGATAGCTAGGCGTGTGCAGTTCTTC. Its protein product is CASSQDLTGIARRVQFF.

The chain carries TRBV19 and TRBJ1-5, with 8 bases that match TRBD1. CDR3 size: 15 residues. CDR1 and CDR2 (germline): LNHDA, SQIVND (reference sequence). Losses at the gene ends were 7 bases for V and 6 bases for J; bases not matched to a gene: 11. CDR3 DNA sequence: TGTGCCAGTATGACAGGGGTATGGGCTGTTCAGCCCCAGCATTTT. Encoded protein: CASMTGVWAVQPQHF.

Only one count was recorded for this clone. The V gene is TRBV4-3, the J gene TRBJ2-2, with D perhaps matching TRBD2 (5 bases). Germline assignment: CDR1 LGHNA and CDR2 YSLEER. Trimming cost V 5 bases and J 4 bases, with 20 bases left between them. CDR3 length: 17 residues. This CDR3 reads CASSSYIGDWGTGELFF. DNA of the CDR3: TGCGCCAGCAGCTCATACATCGGGGATTGGGGCACCGGGGAGCTGTTTTTT.

The chain joins TRBV4-1 to TRBJ1-1; D gene uncertain. Trimming left V 2 bases short and J 3 bases short, with 16 bases between. Germline CDR1 is MGHRA and CDR2 is YSYEKL. The CDR3 extends over 16 amino acids. The CDR3 region has the DNA TGCGCCAGCAGCCAACTAGGGCGGGGTATATACACTGAAGCTTTCTTT. This codes for CASSQLGRGIYTEAFF.

The chain uses TRBV5-6 and TRBJ1-1; 7 bases are shared with TRBD1. Germline V gives CDR1 SGHDT, CDR2 YYEEEE. J was trimmed by 4 bases and V by 0 bases; bases with no gene match: 0. The CDR3 spans 13 residues. DNA of the CDR3: TGTGCCAGCAGCTTGGAGGGGGCCACTGAAGCTTTCTTT. This translates into CASSLEGATEAFF.